Listed here is a single TCR beta chain. Germline CDR1 and CDR2: SGHVS and FQNEAQ. This CDR3 region has 13 residues. V was pared by 2 bases and J by 6 bases, with 11 bases between. This entry belongs to a study of T cells in Graves' hyperthyroidism and ophthalmopathy. RNA transcripts yielded amplified TCR beta CDR3 regions. The TCR CDR3 first-round RT-PCR relied on the HTBI primer set. MiXCR was run by TCRdb on the multiplex PCR reads, yielding one entry per CDR3 protein. Of 550,000 to 850,000 distinct CDR3 sequences listed, 18% were seen once; the top ten hold roughly 17%. This TCR was sampled from a woman between 45 and 65 years old with Graves' hyperthyroidism that later progressed to Graves' ophthalmopathy. The sample comprised blood. The chain couples TRBV7-8 to TRBJ2-7; D is possibly TRBD1 or TRBD2 (5 bases each). In DNA, the CDR3 is TGTGCCAGCAGCTTATGGCAGGGACGCGAGCAGTACTTC. It encodes CASSLWQGREQYF.